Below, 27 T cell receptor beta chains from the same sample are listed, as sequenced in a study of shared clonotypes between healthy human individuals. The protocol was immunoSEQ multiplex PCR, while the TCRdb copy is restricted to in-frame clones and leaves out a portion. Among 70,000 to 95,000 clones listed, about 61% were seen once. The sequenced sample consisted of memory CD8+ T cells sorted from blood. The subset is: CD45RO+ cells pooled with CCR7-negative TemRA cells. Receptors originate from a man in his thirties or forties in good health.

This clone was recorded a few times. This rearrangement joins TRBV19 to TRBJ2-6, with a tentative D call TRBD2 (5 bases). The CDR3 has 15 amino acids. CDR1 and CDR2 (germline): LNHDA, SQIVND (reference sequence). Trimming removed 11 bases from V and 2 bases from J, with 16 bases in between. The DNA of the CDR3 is TGTGCCTCTAAAGTGAGGGAAGCTGGGGCCAACGTCCTGACTTTC. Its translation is CASKVREAGANVLTF.

In DNA form, the CDR3 reads TGTGCCAGCACCGTCCTGCCCTCCGGGACAGAGTACTTC. Translated, it gives CASTVLPSGTEYF. This sequence joins TRBV6-5 and TRBJ2-4, with TRBD1 identical over 7 bases. V lost 7 bases to trimming and J lost 14 bases; unmatched junction nucleotides: 14. This CDR3 is 13 amino acids long. Germline lookup yields CDR1 MNHEY and CDR2 SVGAGI.

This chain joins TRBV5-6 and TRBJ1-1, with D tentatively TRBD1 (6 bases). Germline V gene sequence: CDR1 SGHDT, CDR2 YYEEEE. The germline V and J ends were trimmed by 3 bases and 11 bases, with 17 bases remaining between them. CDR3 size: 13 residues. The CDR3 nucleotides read TGTGCCAGCAGCTCAGGTAGCAGGGGTGAGGCTTTCTTT. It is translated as CASSSGSRGEAFF. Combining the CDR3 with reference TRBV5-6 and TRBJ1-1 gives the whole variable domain DAGVTQSPTHLIKTRGQQVTLRCSPKSGHDTVSWYQQALGQGPQFIFQYYEEEERQRGNFPDRFSGHQFPNYSSELNVNALLLGDSALYLCASSSGSRGEAFFGQGTRLTVV.

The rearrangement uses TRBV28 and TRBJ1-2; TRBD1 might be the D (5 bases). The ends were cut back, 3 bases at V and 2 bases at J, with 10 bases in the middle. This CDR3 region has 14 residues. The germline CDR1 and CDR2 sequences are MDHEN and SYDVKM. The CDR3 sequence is CASSFGTANYGYTF. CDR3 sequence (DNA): TGTGCCAGCAGTTTTGGGACCGCGAACTATGGCTACACCTTC.

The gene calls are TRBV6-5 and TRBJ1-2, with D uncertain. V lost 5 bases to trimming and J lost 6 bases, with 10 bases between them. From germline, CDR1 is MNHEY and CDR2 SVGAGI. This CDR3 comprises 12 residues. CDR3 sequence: CASSRGGDGYTF. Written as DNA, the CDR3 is TGTGCCAGCAGTCGCGGCGGGGATGGCTACACCTTC.

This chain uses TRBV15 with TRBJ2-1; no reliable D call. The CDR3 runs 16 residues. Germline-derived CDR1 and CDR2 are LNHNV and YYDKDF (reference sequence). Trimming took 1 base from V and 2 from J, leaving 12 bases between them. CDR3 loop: CATSRGPGGAYNEQFF. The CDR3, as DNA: TGTGCCACCAGCAGAGGGCCTGGCGGAGCCTACAATGAGCAGTTCTTC. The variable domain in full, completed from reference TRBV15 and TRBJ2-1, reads DAMVIQNPRYQVTQFGKPVTLSCSQTLNHNVMYWYQQKSSQAPKLLFHYYDKDFNNEADTPDNFQSRRPNTSFCFLDIRSPGLGDTAMYLCATSRGPGGAYNEQFFGPGTRLTVL.

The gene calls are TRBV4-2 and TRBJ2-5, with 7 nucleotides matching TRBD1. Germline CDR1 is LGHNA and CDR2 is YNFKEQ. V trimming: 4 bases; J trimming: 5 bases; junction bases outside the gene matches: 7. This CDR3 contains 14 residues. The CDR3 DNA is TGTGCCAGCAGCCCCCGCACCAGGGGGGAGACCCAGTACTTC. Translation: CASSPRTRGETQYF.

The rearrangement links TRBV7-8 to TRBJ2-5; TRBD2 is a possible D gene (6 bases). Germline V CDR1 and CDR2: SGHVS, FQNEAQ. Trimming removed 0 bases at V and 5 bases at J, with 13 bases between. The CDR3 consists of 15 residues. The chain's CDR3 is CASSLAIGGGETQYF. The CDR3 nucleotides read TGTGCCAGCAGCTTAGCTATCGGGGGTGGGGAGACCCAGTACTTC.

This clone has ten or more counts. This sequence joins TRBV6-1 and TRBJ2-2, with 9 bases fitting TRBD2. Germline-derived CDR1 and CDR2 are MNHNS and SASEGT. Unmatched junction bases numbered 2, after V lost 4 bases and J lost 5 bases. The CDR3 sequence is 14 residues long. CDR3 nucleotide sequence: TGTGCCAGCAGTGGACTAGCGGAGACCGGGGAGCTGTTTTTT. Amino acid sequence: CASSGLAETGELFF.

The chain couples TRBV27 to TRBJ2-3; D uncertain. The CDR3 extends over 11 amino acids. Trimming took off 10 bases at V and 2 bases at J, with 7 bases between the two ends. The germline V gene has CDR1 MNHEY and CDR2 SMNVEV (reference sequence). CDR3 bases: TGTGCCACCCACGCCACAGATACGCAGTATTTT. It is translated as CATHATDTQYF.

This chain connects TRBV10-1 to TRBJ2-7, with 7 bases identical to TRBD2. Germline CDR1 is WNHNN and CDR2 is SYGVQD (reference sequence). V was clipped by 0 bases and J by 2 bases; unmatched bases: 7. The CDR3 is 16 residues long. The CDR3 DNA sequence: TGCGCCAGCAGTGAGTCGAACCTAGCGGAGACCTACGAGCAGTACTTC. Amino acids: CASSESNLAETYEQYF.

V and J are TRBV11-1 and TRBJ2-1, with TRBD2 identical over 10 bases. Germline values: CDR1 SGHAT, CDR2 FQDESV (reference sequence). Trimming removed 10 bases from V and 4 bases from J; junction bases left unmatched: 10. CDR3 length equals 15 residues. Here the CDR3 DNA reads TGTGCCACCGATCCAGGGACTAGCGAATACAATGAGCAGTTCTTC. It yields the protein CATDPGTSEYNEQFF.

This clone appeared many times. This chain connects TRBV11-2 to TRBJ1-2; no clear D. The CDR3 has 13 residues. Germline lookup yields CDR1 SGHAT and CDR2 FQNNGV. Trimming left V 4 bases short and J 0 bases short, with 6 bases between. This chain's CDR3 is CASSSDPNYGYTF. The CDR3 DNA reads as TGTGCCAGCAGCTCGGACCCTAACTATGGCTACACCTTC.

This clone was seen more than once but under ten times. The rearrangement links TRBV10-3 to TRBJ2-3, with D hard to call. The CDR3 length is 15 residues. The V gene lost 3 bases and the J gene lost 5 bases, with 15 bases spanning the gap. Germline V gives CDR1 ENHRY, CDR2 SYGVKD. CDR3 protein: CAISDLVAVGDTQYF. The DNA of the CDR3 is TGTGCCATCAGTGACCTAGTTGCAGTAGGAGATACGCAGTATTTT.

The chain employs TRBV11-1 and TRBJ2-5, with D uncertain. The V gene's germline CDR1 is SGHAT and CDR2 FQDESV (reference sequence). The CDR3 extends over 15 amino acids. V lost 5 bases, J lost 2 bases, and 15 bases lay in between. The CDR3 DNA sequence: TGTGCCAGCAGCCCCCCGGACCGTCTTCAAGAGACCCAGTACTTC. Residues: CASSPPDRLQETQYF.

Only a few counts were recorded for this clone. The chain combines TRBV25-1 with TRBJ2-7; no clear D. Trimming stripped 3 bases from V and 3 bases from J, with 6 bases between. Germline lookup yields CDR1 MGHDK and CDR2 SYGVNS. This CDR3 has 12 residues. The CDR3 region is CASSDESYEQYF. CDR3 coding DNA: TGTGCCAGCAGTGACGAGAGCTACGAGCAGTACTTC.

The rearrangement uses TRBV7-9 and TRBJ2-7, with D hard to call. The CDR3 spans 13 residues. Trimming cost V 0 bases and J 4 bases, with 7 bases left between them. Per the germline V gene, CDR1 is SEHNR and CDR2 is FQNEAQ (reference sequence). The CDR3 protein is CASSLAPAYEQYF. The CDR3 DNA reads TGTGCCAGCAGCTTAGCCCCAGCATACGAGCAGTACTTC.

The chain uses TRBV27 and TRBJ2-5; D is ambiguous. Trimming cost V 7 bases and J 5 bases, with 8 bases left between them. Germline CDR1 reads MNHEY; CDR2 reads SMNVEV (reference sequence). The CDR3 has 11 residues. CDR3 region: CASKLGETQYF. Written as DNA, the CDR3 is TGTGCCAGCAAACTGGGGGAGACCCAGTACTTC.

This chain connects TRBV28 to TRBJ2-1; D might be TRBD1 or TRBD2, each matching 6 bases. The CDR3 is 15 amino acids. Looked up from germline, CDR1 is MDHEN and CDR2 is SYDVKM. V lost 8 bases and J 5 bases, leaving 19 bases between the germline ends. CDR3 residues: CASAYQGGLDNEQFF. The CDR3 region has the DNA TGTGCCAGCGCTTATCAAGGGGGGCTAGACAATGAGCAGTTCTTC.

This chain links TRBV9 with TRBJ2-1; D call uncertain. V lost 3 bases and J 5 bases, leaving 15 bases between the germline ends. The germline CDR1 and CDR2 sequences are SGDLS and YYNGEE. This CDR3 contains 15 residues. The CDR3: CASSESGALNNEQFF. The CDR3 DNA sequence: TGTGCCAGCAGCGAGAGTGGCGCCCTAAACAATGAGCAGTTCTTC.

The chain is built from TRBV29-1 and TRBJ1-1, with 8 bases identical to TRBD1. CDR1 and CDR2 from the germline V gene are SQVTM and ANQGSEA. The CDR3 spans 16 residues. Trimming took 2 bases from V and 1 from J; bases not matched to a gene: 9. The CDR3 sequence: CSVEYPGGMGNTEAFF. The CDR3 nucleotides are TGCAGCGTTGAATATCCAGGGGGCATGGGGAACACTGAAGCTTTCTTT.

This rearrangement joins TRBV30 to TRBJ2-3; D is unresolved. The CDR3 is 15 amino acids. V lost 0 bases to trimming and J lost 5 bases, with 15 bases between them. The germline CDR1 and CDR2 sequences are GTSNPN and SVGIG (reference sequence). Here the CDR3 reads CAWSVISHELDTQYF. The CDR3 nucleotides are TGTGCCTGGAGTGTAATCTCCCACGAGCTAGATACGCAGTATTTT.

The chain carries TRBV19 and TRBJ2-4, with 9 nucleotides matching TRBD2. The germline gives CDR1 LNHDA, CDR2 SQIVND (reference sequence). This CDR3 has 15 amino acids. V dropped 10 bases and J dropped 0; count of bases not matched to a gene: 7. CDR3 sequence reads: CATRAGGLAKNIQYF. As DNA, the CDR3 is TGTGCCACCCGAGCGGGGGGACTAGCCAAAAACATTCAGTACTTC. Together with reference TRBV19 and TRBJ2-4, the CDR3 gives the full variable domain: DGGITQSPKYLFRKEGQNVTLSCEQNLNHDAMYWYRQDPGQGLRLIYYSQIVNDFQKGDIAEGYSVSREKKESFPLTVTSAQKNPTAFYLCATRAGGLAKNIQYFGAGTRLSVL.

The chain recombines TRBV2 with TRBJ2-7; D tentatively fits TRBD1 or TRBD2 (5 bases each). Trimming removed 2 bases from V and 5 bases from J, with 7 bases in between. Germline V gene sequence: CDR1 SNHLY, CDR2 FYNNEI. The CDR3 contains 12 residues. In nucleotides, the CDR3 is TGTGCCAGCAGTGAAATGGGACACGAGCAGTACTTC. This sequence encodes CASSEMGHEQYF. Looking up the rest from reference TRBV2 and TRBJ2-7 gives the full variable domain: EPEVTQTPSHQVTQMGQEVILRCVPISNHLYFYWYRQILGQKVEFLVSFYNNEISEKSEIFDDQFSVERPDGSNFTLKIRSTKLEDSAMYFCASSEMGHEQYFGPGTRLTVT.

The DNA of the CDR3 is TGTGCCAGCAGCGTAGAGGGAACATGGTACAATGAGCAGTTCTTC. Translated: CASSVEGTWYNEQFF. The chain links TRBV9 to TRBJ2-1, with D unresolved. Trimming removed 0 bases at V and 4 bases at J, with 11 bases between. Germline CDR1 reads SGDLS; CDR2 reads YYNGEE. CDR3 length equals 15 residues.

This CDR3 is CASHWGAYGYTF. The CDR3, as DNA: TGTGCCAGCCATTGGGGGGCGTACGGCTACACCTTC. This chain uses TRBV2 with TRBJ1-2, with D tentatively TRBD1 (6 bases). In germline, CDR1 is SNHLY, CDR2 FYNNEI. The CDR3 contains 12 residues. Trimming pared 8 bases from V and 8 bases from J, leaving 15 bases between.

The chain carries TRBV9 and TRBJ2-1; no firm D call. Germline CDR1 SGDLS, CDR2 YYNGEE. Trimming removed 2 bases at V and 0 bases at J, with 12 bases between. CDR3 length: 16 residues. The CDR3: CASSVDEVGSYNEQFF. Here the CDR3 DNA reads TGTGCCAGCAGCGTGGACGAGGTAGGCTCCTACAATGAGCAGTTCTTC. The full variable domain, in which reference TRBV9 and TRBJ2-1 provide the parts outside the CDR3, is DSGVTQTPKHLITATGQRVTLRCSPRSGDLSVYWYQQSLDQGLQFLIQYYNGEERAKGNILERFSAQQFPDLHSELNLSSLELGDSALYFCASSVDEVGSYNEQFFGPGTRLTVL.